The rows below give T cell receptor beta chains drawn from one sample of a study of OX40 agonist ivuxolimab in advanced cancers. Produced via immunoSEQ multiplex PCR; TCRdb's table is partial and in-frame only. This repertoire shows approximately 40,000 clones, around 92% found once; its top ten account for roughly 9.8%. This sample comprised CD4+ or CD8+ T cells sorted from blood, obtained in a trial of the OX40 agonist ivuxolimab. These receptor sequences come from an adult with an advanced solid tumor such as melanoma, head and neck, liver or kidney cancer. Both conserved end residues are part of each CDR3. Each record gives: V gene, D gene, clone size, J gene, CDR3 protein, CDR3 DNA. The D gene is left open where the match is weak. Clone size, where shown, is once, few, many, or a class for clones that have expanded.

V gene: TRBV30; D gene: TRBD1; clone size: .; J gene: TRBJ2-7; CDR3 protein: CAWSPGGLVEQYF; CDR3 DNA: TGTGCCTGGTCCCCAGGGGGTTTAGTCGAGCAGTACTTC
V gene: TRBV9; D gene: .; clone size: once; J gene: TRBJ1-4; CDR3 protein: CASSVLFRGEKLFF; CDR3 DNA: TGTGCCAGCAGCGTACTCTTTCGGGGTGAAAAACTGTTTTTT
V gene: TRBV27; D gene: TRBD2; clone size: once; J gene: TRBJ2-5; CDR3 protein: CASSLSSGSPLETQYF; CDR3 DNA: TGTGCCAGCAGTCTTTCTAGCGGGTCCCCTCTAGAGACCCAGTACTTC
V gene: TRBV9; D gene: TRBD2; clone size: .; J gene: TRBJ2-1; CDR3 protein: CASSGTSGRVPPYNEQFF; CDR3 DNA: TGTGCCAGCAGCGGTACTAGCGGGAGGGTCCCCCCTTACAATGAGCAGTTCTTC
V gene: TRBV29-1; D gene: .; clone size: .; J gene: TRBJ2-1; CDR3 protein: CSVEVFRRLFF; CDR3 DNA: TGCAGCGTTGAAGTGTTCAGGAGGCTGTTCTTC
V gene: TRBV9; D gene: .; clone size: .; J gene: TRBJ2-1; CDR3 protein: CASSVNGAMDNEQFF; CDR3 DNA: TGTGCCAGCAGCGTGAACGGGGCGATGGACAATGAGCAGTTCTTC
V gene: TRBV5-1; D gene: .; clone size: .; J gene: TRBJ1-1; CDR3 protein: CASGDRLGEAFF; CDR3 DNA: TGCGCCAGCGGAGACAGGCTGGGGGAAGCTTTCTTT
V gene: TRBV5-1; D gene: .; clone size: once; J gene: TRBJ1-1; CDR3 protein: CASSLGLISTAGMNTEAFF; CDR3 DNA: TGTGCCAGCAGCTTGGGGCTAATATCGACGGCCGGGATGAACACTGAAGCTTTCTTT
V gene: TRBV10-1; D gene: .; clone size: .; J gene: TRBJ2-1; CDR3 protein: CASSASYSYNEQFF; CDR3 DNA: TGCGCCAGCAGTGCCAGCTACAGCTACAATGAGCAGTTCTTC
V gene: TRBV30; D gene: TRBD1; clone size: .; J gene: TRBJ2-5; CDR3 protein: CAWSLQGQGDETQYF; CDR3 DNA: TGTGCCTGGAGCTTACAGGGGCAGGGAGACGAGACCCAGTACTTC
V gene: TRBV5-1; D gene: TRBD2; clone size: .; J gene: TRBJ2-2; CDR3 protein: CASRSGGTGELFF; CDR3 DNA: TGCGCCAGCAGATCGGGGGGCACCGGGGAGCTGTTTTTT
V gene: TRBV6-5; D gene: .; clone size: .; J gene: TRBJ2-1; CDR3 protein: CASSYMNEQFF; CDR3 DNA: TGTGCCAGCAGTTACATGAATGAGCAGTTCTTC
V gene: TRBV2; D gene: TRBD1; clone size: once; J gene: TRBJ2-7; CDR3 protein: CASSYGTGSLEQYF; CDR3 DNA: TGTGCCAGCAGCTATGGGACAGGGTCCTTAGAGCAGTACTTC
V gene: TRBV7-9; D gene: TRBD1; clone size: .; J gene: TRBJ1-3; CDR3 protein: CASSSRTGAPGNTIYF; CDR3 DNA: TGTGCCAGCAGCTCGAGGACAGGGGCTCCTGGAAACACCATATATTTT
V gene: TRBV7-3; D gene: .; clone size: .; J gene: TRBJ2-1; CDR3 protein: CASSLNNEQFF; CDR3 DNA: TGTGCCAGCAGCTTAAACAATGAGCAGTTCTTC
V gene: TRBV2; D gene: .; clone size: .; J gene: TRBJ1-3; CDR3 protein: CASSEALGAGNTIYF; CDR3 DNA: TGTGCCAGCAGTGAAGCGCTAGGGGCTGGAAACACCATATATTTT